The present T cell receptor (beta chain) was sequenced within a study of blood T cell repertoires in COVID-19. Those who participated ranged in age from roughly 18 to 90 years and resided in 20 to 30 US areas. V dropped 5 bases and J dropped 2; count of bases not matched to a gene: 6. Germline V lookup: CDR1 LNHNV, CDR2 YYDKDF (reference sequence). This CDR3 spans 15 amino acids. Clones were sequenced by immunoSEQ multiplex PCR, and TCRdb holds only the in-frame ones, with some missing. Of approximately 240,000 clones listed, 70% to 90% are singletons. The V gene is TRBV15, the J gene TRBJ2-1; 7 bases are shared with TRBD1. Input material: PBMCs or T cells enriched from blood (not recorded which). The source is a woman in her fifties or sixties in a cohort exposed to, infected with or recovered from COVID-19 (not recorded which). CDR3 bases: TGTGCCACCAGCCCCCAGGGGGTCCCCTACAATGAGCAGTTCTTC. It yields the protein CATSPQGVPYNEQFF.